The 10 T cell receptor beta chains presented below share a single source sample, sequenced in a study of T cells in localized non-small cell lung cancer. The table came from immunoSEQ multiplex PCR; TCRdb's copy has only in-frame clones and leaves some out. Among approximately 41,000 clones, roughly 90% were seen once, and the ten largest hold 10%. The specimen comprised PBMCs, sampled before any cancer treatment. Receptors originate from a woman aged 35-70 years with stage II lung adenocarcinoma.

V is TRBV27 and J is TRBJ2-3; possibly TRBD2 for D (6 bases). V was shortened by 6 bases and J by 2 bases, with 12 bases between the two germline ends. CDR3 length: 14 amino acids. Germline V lookup: CDR1 MNHEY, CDR2 SMNVEV (reference sequence). DNA for the CDR3: TGTGCCAGCAGAAGGGACTCCTTCACAGATACGCAGTATTTT. Its protein is CASRRDSFTDTQYF.

The rearrangement uses TRBV6-1 and TRBJ2-7, with a tentative D call TRBD1 (6 bases). Germline CDR1 and CDR2: MNHNS and SASEGT. This CDR3 has 12 amino acids. V was trimmed by 5 bases and J by 4 bases, leaving 9 bases between them. The DNA for the CDR3 is TGTGCCAGCAGTAACGGACAGTACGAGCAGTACTTC. Protein sequence: CASSNGQYEQYF.

The chain employs TRBV7-6 and TRBJ2-1; 8 bases agree with TRBD2. V shed 5 bases, J shed 7 bases, and the junction held 13 bases outside the gene matches. The CDR3 contains 16 residues. Germline V gene lookup returns CDR1 SGHVS and CDR2 FNYEAQ. Here the CDR3 reads CASSPPGTSSRNEQFF. The CDR3 DNA reads as TGTGCCAGCAGCCCTCCGGGGACTAGTTCGAGGAATGAGCAGTTCTTC.

The gene calls are TRBV7-6 and TRBJ1-5; D is unresolved. The CDR3 consists of 18 residues. Between the trimmed V and J ends, which lost 1 base and 4 bases, there was a span of 20 bases. Germline V gene lookup returns CDR1 SGHVS and CDR2 FNYEAQ. The CDR3 spells CASSLVPLRTAENQPQHF. The DNA for the CDR3 is TGTGCCAGCAGCTTAGTTCCCTTAAGAACAGCGGAGAATCAGCCCCAGCATTTT.

This clone appeared once. The gene calls are TRBV7-2 and TRBJ2-7; possibly TRBD2 for D (5 bases). Per the germline V gene, CDR1 is SGHTA and CDR2 is FQGNSA. V shed 3 bases and J shed 2 bases, with 11 bases lying between them. The CDR3 consists of 14 residues. The CDR3 region has the DNA TGTGCCAGCAGCTTCTCCGGGAAGACCTACGAGCAGTACTTC. Its protein is CASSFSGKTYEQYF. Based on the CDR3 plus reference TRBV7-2 and TRBJ2-7, the full variable domain is GAGVSQSPSNKVTEKGKDVELRCDPISGHTALYWYRQSLGQGLEFLIYFQGNSAPDKSGLPSDRFSAERTGGSVSTLTIQRTQQEDSAVYLCASSFSGKTYEQYFGPGTRLTVT.

The chain couples TRBV5-1 to TRBJ2-1; D uncertain. Germline lookup yields CDR1 SGHRS and CDR2 YFSETQ. Between the trimmed V and J ends, which lost 1 base and 11 bases, there was a span of 10 bases. The CDR3 spans 12 residues. The chain's CDR3 is CASSLLASQQFF. The CDR3 coding sequence is TGCGCCAGCAGCTTGTTGGCGAGCCAGCAGTTCTTC.

This chain joins TRBV6-5 and TRBJ2-1, with TRBD2 as a possible D gene (5 bases). CDR3 length equals 15 residues. CDR1 and CDR2 from the germline V gene are MNHEY and SVGAGI. Trimming stripped 5 bases from V and 6 bases from J, with 17 bases between. CDR3 sequence reads: CASSANYEAGNEQFF. In DNA, the CDR3 is TGTGCCAGCAGTGCCAACTATGAGGCGGGCAATGAGCAGTTCTTC.

The chain is built from TRBV7-7 and TRBJ1-6, with TRBD1 matching over 11 bases. CDR3 size: 16 residues. CDR1 is SSHAT and CDR2 is FNYEAQ in the germline V gene (reference sequence). V dropped 1 base and J dropped 12; count of bases not matched to a gene: 8. CDR3 residues: CASSLVPGQGVGPLHF. In DNA form, the CDR3 reads TGTGCCAGCAGCTTAGTTCCGGGACAGGGGGTCGGACCCCTCCACTTT.

The chain has TRBV6-1 and TRBJ1-2, with TRBD1 identical over 10 bases. Germline assignment: CDR1 MNHNS and CDR2 SASEGT. J was trimmed by 4 bases and V by 0 bases; bases with no gene match: 5. The CDR3 has 16 residues. The CDR3 DNA reads TGTGCCAGCAGTGAAGCTCCGACAGGGGGCACCTATGGCTACACCTTC. This sequence encodes CASSEAPTGGTYGYTF.

The chain combines TRBV28 with TRBJ2-7; the D gene is possibly TRBD1 (5 bases). The length of the CDR3 is 11 residues. Germline CDR1 reads MDHEN; CDR2 reads SYDVKM. As DNA, the CDR3 is TGTGCTGTGACAGACCCTTACGAGCAGTACTTC. The encoded protein is CAVTDPYEQYF.